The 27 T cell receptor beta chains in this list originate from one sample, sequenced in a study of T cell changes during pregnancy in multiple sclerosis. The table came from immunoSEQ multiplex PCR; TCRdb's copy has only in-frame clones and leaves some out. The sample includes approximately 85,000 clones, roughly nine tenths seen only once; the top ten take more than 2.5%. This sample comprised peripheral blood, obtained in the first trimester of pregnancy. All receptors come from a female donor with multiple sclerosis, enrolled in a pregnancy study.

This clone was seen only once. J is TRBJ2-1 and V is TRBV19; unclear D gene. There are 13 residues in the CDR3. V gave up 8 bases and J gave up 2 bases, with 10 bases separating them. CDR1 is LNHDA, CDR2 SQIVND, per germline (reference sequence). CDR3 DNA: TGTGCCAGTGGGCCTACTCCCTACAATGAGCAGTTCTTC. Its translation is CASGPTPYNEQFF.

DNA for the CDR3: TGTGCCAGCAGCTTGGTAACAGGGGAAGAGACCCAGTACTTC. It encodes CASSLVTGEETQYF. The chain links TRBV5-6 to TRBJ2-5; 7 positions match TRBD1. Trimming took 0 bases from V and 3 from J; bases not matched to a gene: 2. The germline gives CDR1 SGHDT, CDR2 YYEEEE. The CDR3 length is 14 residues.

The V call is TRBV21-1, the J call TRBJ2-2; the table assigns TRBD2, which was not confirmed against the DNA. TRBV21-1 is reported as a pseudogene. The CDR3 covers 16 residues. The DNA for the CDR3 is TGTGCCAGCAGCAAGCAACTAGCGGGGAACACCGGGGAGCTGTTTTTT. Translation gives CASSKQLAGNTGELFF.

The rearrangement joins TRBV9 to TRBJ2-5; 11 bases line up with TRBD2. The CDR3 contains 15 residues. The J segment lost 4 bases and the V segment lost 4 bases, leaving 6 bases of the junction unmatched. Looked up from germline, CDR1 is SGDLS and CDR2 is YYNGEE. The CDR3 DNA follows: TGTGCCAGCAGCATCGGACTAGCGGGTTTAGAGACCCAGTACTTC. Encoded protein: CASSIGLAGLETQYF.

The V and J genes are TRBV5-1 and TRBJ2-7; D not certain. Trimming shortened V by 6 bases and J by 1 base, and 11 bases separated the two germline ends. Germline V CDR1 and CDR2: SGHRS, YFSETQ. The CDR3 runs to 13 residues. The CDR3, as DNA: TGCGCCAGCACTACAGACCTATCCTACGAGCAGTACTTC. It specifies CASTTDLSYEQYF.

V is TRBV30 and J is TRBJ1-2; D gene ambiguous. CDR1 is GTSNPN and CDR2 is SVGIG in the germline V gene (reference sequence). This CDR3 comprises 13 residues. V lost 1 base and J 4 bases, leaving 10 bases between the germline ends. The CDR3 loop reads CAWSEEIRYGYTF. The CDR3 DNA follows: TGTGCCTGGAGTGAAGAGATCCGCTATGGCTACACCTTC.

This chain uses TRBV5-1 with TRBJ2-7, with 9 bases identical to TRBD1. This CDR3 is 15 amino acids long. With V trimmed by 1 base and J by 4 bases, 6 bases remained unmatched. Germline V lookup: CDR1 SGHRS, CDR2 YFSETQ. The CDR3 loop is CASSLIGDRDYEQYF. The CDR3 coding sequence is TGCGCCAGCAGCTTGATAGGGGACAGGGATTACGAGCAGTACTTC.

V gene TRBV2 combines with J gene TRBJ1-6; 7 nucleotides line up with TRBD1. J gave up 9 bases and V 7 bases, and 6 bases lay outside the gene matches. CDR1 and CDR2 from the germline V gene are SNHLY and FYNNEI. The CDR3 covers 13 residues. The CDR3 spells CASKRQGSSPLHF. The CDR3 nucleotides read TGTGCCAGCAAAAGACAGGGAAGTTCACCCCTCCACTTT.

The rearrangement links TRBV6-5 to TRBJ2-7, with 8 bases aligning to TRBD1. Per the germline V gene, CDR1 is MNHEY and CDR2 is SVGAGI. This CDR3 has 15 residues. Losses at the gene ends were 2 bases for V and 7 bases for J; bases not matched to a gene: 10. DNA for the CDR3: TGTGCCAGCAGTTACCCTGGGACAGGTCGGGGTGAGCAGTACTTC. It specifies CASSYPGTGRGEQYF.

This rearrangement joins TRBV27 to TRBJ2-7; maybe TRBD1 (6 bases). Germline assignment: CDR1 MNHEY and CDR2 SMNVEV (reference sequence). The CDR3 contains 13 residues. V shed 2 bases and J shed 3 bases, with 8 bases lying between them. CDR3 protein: CASSLGRGYEQYF. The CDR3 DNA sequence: TGTGCCAGCAGTTTAGGCAGGGGCTACGAGCAGTACTTC.

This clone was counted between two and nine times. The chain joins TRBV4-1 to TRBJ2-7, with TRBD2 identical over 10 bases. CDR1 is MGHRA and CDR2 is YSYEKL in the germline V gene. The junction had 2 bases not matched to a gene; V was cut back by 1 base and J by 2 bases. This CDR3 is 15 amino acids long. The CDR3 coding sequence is TGCGCCAGCAGCCAAGGGACTAGCGGAACCTACGAGCAGTACTTC. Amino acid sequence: CASSQGTSGTYEQYF.

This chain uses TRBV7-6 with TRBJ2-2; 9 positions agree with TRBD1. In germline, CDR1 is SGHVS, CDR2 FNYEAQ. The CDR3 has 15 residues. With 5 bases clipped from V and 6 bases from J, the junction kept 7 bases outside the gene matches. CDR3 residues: CASSPRGQGSGELFF. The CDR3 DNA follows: TGTGCCAGCAGCCCCAGAGGACAGGGGTCCGGGGAGCTGTTTTTT.

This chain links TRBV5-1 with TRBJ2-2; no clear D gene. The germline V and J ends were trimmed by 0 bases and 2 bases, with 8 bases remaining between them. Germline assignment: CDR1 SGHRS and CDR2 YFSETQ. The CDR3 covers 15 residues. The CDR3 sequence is CASSLELANTGELFF. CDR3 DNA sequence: TGCGCCAGCAGCTTGGAACTCGCAAACACCGGGGAGCTGTTTTTT. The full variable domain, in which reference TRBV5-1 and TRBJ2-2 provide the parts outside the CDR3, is KAGVTQTPRYLIKTRGQQVTLSCSPISGHRSVSWYQQTPGQGLQFLFEYFSETQRNKGNFPGRFSGRQFSNSRSEMNVSTLELGDSALYLCASSLELANTGELFFGEGSRLTVL.

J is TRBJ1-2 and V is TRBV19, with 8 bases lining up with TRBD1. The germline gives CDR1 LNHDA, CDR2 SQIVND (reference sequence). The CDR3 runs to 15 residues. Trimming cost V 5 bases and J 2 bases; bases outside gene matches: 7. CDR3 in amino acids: CASSPRDRPNYGYTF. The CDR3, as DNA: TGTGCCAGTAGTCCCCGGGACAGGCCCAACTATGGCTACACCTTC.

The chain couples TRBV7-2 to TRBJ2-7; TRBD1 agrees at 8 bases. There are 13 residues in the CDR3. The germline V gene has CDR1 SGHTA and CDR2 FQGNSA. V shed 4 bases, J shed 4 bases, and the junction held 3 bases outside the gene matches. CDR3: CASSWTGSYEQYF. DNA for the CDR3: TGTGCCAGCAGCTGGACAGGGTCGTACGAGCAGTACTTC.

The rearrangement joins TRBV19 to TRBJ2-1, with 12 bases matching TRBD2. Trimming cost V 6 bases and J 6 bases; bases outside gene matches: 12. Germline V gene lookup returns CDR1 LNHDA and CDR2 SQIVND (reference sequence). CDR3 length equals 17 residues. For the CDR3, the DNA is TGTGCCAGTAGCAAATGGTCCCTAGCGGGAGGGACCAATGAGCAGTTCTTC. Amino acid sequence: CASSKWSLAGGTNEQFF. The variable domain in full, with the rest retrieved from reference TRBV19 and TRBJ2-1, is DGGITQSPKYLFRKEGQNVTLSCEQNLNHDAMYWYRQDPGQGLRLIYYSQIVNDFQKGDIAEGYSVSREKKESFPLTVTSAQKNPTAFYLCASSKWSLAGGTNEQFFGPGTRLTVL.

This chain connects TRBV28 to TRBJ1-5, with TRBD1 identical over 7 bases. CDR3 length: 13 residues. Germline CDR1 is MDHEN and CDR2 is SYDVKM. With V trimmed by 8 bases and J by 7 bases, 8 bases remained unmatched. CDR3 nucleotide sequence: TGTGCCAGCTCGAGGGACAGCCTACAGCCCCAGCATTTT. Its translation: CASSRDSLQPQHF.

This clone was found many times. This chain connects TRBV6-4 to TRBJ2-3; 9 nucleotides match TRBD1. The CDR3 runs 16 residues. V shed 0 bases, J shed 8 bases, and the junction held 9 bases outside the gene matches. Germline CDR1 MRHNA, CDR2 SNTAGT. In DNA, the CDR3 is TGTGCCAGCAGTGACTCGGGAGGGACAGGGATTAGTACGCAGTATTTT. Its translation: CASSDSGGTGISTQYF.

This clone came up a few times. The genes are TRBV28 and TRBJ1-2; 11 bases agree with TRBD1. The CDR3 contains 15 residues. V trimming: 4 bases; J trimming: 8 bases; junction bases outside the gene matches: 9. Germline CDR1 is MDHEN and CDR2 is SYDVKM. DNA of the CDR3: TGTGCCAGCAGTTCGGAGGACAGGGGGCGTCGAGGCTACACCTTC. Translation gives CASSSEDRGRRGYTF.

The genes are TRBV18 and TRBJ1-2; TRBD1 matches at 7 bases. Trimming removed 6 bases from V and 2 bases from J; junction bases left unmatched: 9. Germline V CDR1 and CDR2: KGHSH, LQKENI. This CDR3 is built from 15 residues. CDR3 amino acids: CASSVRDSPNYGYTF. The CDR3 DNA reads TGTGCCAGCTCGGTTCGGGACAGCCCCAACTATGGCTACACCTTC.

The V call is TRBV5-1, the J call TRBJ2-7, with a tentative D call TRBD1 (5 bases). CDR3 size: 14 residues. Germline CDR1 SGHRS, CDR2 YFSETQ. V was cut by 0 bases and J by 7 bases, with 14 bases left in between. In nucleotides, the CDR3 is TGCGCCAGCAGCTTGGCTGCAGGGAACCAAGAGCAGTACTTC. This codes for CASSLAAGNQEQYF. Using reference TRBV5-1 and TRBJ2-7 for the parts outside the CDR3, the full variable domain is KAGVTQTPRYLIKTRGQQVTLSCSPISGHRSVSWYQQTPGQGLQFLFEYFSETQRNKGNFPGRFSGRQFSNSRSEMNVSTLELGDSALYLCASSLAAGNQEQYFGPGTRLTVT.

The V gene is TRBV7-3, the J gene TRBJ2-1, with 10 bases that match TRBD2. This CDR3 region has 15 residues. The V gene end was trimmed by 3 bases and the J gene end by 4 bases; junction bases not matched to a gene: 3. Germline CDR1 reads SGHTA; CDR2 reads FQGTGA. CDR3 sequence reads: CASSFQAGGYNEQFF. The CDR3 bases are TGTGCCAGCAGCTTCCAAGCGGGAGGGTACAATGAGCAGTTCTTC.

CDR3 sequence: CASRDRLTNEKLFF. The DNA of the CDR3 is TGTGCCAGCAGGGACAGACTAACTAATGAAAAACTGTTTTTT. The rearrangement links TRBV2 to TRBJ1-4; D may be TRBD1 (6 bases). Germline V gene lookup returns CDR1 SNHLY and CDR2 FYNNEI. Trimming cost V 6 bases and J 1 base, with 9 bases left between them. The CDR3 consists of 14 residues. Based on the CDR3 plus reference TRBV2 and TRBJ1-4, the full variable domain is EPEVTQTPSHQVTQMGQEVILRCVPISNHLYFYWYRQILGQKVEFLVSFYNNEISEKSEIFDDQFSVERPDGSNFTLKIRSTKLEDSAMYFCASRDRLTNEKLFFGSGTQLSVL.

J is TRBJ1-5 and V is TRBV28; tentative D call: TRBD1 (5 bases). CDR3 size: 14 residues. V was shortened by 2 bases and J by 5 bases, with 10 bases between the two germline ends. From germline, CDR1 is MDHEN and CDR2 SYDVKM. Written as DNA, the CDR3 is TGTGCCAGCAGTTTACGGGGGGGGTATCAGCCCCAGCATTTT. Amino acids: CASSLRGGYQPQHF.

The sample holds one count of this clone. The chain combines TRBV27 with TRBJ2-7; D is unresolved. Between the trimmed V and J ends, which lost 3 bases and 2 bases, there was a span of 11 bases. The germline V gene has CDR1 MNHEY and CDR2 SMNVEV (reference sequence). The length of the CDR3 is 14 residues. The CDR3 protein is CASSLTETAYEQYF. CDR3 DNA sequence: TGTGCCAGCAGTTTGACGGAAACAGCCTACGAGCAGTACTTC.

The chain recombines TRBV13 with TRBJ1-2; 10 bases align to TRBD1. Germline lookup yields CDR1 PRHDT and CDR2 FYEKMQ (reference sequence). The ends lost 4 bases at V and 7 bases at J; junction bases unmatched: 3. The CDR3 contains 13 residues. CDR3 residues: CASSWDRGIGYTF. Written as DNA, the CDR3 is TGTGCCAGCAGCTGGGACAGGGGAATTGGCTACACCTTC.

CDR3 bases: TGCGCCAGCAGCTTGGGGGGGGTAAACTCCTACGAGCAGTACTTC. It codes for CASSLGGVNSYEQYF. The chain is built from TRBV5-1 and TRBJ2-7, with D possibly TRBD2 on 6 matching bases. The CDR3 is made up of 15 amino acids. With 0 bases removed from V and 0 bases from J, the gap between germline ends came to 10 bases. Germline assignment: CDR1 SGHRS and CDR2 YFSETQ.